The clone carrying this T cell receptor (beta chain) was seen a handful of times. Its antigen is unknown. The entry originates in a study of OX40 agonist ivuxolimab in advanced cancers. The overall study: An anti-OX40 (CD134) antibody with agonistic activity, ivuxolimab, was administered to patients. Three dose-escalation patients had partial responses: one with hepatocellular carcinoma and two with cutaneous melanoma.

Clones were read by immunoSEQ multiplex PCR, and TCRdb kept only the in-frame ones, dropping some. The sample carries 70,000 to 95,000 clones, roughly nine tenths recorded once. Looked up from germline, CDR1 is SEHNR and CDR2 is FQNEAQ (reference sequence). Trimming stripped 3 bases from V and 7 bases from J, with 13 bases between. CDR3 length: 13 residues. Overall study results and limits: CD4+ and CD8+ blood T cells expanded clonally by week 6 at 0.1 to 3.0 mg/kg.

The gene calls are TRBV7-9 and TRBJ2-7; D gene unclear. This receptor was taken from an adult with an advanced solid tumor such as melanoma, head and neck, liver or kidney cancer. The sequences come from CD4+ or CD8+ T cells sorted from blood, collected in a trial of the OX40 agonist ivuxolimab. The DNA for the CDR3 is TGTGCCAGCAGCTTCGCCACCCTGAGGGAGCAGTACTTC. Amino acids: CASSFATLREQYF.